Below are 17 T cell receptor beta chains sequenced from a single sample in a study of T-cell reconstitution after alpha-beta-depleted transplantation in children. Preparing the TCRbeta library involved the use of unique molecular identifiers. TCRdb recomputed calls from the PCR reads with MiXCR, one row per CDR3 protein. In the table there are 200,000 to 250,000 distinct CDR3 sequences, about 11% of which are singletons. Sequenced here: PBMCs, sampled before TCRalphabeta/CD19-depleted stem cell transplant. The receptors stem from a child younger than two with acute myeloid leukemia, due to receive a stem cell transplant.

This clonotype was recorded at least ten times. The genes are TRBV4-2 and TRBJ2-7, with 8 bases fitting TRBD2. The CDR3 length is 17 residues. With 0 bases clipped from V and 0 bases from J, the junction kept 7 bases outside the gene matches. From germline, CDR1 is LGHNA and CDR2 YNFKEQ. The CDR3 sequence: CASSQDRVAGLSYEQYF. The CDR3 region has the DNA TGTGCCAGCAGCCAAGATCGGGTAGCGGGACTCTCCTACGAGCAGTACTTC.

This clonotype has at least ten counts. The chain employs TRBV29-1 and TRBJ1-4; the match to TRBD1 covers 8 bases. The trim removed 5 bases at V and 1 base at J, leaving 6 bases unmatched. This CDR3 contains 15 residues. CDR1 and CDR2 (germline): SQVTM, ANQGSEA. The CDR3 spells CSVPGQAITNEKLFF. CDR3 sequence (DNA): TGCAGCGTTCCGGGACAGGCGATAACTAATGAAAAACTGTTTTTT.

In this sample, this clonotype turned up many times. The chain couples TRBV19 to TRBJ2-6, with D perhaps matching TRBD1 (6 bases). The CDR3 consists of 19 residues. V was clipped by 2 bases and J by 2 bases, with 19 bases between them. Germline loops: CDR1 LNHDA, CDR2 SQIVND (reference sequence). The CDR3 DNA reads TGTGCCAGTAGTATAAGCCCCCAGGGGTCTTTCCCTGGGGCCAACGTCCTGACTTTC. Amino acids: CASSISPQGSFPGANVLTF.

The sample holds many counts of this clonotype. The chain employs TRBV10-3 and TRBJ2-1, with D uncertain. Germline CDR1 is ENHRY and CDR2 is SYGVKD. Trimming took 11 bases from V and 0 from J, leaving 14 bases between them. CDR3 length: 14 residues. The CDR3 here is CAAGLHSSYNEQFF. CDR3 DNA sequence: TGTGCCGCTGGCCTCCACAGCTCCTACAATGAGCAGTTCTTC.

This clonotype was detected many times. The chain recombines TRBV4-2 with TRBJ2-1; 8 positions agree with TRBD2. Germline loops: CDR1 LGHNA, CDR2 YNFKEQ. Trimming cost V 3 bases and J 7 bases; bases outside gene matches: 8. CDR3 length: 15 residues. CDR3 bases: TGTGCCAGCAGCCATGAAGCGGGAGTGGGGAATGAGCAGTTCTTC. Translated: CASSHEAGVGNEQFF.

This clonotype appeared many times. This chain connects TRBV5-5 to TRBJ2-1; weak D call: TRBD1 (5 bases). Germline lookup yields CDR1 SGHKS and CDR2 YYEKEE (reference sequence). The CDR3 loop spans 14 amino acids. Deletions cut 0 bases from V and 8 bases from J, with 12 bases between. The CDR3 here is CASSLVKGYDEQFF. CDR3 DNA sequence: TGTGCCAGCAGCTTGGTCAAGGGGTACGATGAGCAGTTCTTC.

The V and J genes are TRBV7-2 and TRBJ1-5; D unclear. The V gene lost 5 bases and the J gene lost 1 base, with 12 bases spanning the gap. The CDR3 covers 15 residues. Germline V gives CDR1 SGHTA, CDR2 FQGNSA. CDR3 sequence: CASSPSAMSNQPQHF. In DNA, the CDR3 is TGTGCCAGCAGCCCCTCAGCAATGAGCAATCAGCCCCAGCATTTT.

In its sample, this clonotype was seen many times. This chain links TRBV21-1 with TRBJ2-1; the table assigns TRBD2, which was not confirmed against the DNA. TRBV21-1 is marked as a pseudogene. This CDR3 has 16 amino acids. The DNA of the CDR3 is TGTGCCAGCCGGACTAGCGGGTGGAGCTCCTACAATGAGCAGTTCTTC. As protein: CASRTSGWSSYNEQFF.

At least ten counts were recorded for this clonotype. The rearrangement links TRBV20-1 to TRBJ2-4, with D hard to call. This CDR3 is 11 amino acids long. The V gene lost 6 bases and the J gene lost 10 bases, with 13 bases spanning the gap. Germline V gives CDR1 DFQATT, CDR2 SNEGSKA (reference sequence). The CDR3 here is CSASLASIQYF. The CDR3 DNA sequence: TGCAGTGCGTCCCTCGCAAGTATTCAGTACTTC.

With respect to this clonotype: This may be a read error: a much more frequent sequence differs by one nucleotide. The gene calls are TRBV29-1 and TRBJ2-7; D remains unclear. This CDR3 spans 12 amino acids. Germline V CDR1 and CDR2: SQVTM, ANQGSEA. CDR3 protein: CSVTGSSYEQHF. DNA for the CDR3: TGCAGCGTTACGGGTAGTTCCTACGAGCAGCACTTC.

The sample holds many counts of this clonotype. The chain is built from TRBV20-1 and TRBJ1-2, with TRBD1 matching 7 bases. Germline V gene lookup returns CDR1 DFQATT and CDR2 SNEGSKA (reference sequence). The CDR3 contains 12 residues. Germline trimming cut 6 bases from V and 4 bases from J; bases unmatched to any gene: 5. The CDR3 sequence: CSASPGGYGYTF. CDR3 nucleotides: TGCAGTGCAAGCCCAGGGGGCTATGGCTACACCTTC.

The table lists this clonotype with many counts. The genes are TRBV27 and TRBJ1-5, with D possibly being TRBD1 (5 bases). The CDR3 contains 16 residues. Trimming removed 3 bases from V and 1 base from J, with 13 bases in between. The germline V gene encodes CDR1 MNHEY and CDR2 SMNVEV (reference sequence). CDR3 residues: CASSFRAGWSNQPQHF. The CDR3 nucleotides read TGTGCCAGCAGTTTTCGCGCAGGGTGGAGCAATCAGCCCCAGCATTTT.

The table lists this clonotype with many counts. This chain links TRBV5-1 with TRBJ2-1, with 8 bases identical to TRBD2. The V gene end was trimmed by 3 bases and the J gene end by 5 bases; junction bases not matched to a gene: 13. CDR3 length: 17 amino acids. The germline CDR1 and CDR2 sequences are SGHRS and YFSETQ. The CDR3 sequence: CASSSLIASGRNNEQFF. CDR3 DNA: TGCGCCAGCAGCTCGCTAATTGCGAGCGGGAGAAACAATGAGCAGTTCTTC.

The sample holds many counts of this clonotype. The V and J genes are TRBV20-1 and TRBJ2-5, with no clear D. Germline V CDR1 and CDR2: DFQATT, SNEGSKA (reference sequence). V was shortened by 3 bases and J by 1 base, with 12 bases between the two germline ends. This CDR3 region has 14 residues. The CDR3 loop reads CSASPHRTQETQYF. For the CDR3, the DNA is TGCAGTGCTAGTCCCCATCGGACCCAAGAGACCCAGTACTTC.

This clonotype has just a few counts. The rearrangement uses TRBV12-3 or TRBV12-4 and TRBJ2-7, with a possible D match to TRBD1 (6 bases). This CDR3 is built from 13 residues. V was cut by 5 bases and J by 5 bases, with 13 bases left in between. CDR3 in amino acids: CASSQQGPDEQYF. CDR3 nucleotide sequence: TGTGCCAGCAGTCAACAGGGACCTGACGAGCAGTACTTC.

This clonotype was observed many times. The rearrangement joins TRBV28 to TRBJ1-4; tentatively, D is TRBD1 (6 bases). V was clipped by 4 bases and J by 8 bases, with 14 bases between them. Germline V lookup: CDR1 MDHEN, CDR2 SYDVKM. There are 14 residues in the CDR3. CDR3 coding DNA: TGTGCCAGCAGTTCTGACAGGAAGGGGGAAAAACTGTTTTTT. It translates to CASSSDRKGEKLFF.

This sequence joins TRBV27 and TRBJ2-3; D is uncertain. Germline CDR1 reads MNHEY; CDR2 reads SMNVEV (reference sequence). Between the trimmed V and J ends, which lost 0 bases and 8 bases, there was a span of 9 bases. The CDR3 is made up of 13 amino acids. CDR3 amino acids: CASSLSQRATQYF. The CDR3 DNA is TGTGCCAGCAGTTTATCGCAACGGGCTACGCAGTATTTT.